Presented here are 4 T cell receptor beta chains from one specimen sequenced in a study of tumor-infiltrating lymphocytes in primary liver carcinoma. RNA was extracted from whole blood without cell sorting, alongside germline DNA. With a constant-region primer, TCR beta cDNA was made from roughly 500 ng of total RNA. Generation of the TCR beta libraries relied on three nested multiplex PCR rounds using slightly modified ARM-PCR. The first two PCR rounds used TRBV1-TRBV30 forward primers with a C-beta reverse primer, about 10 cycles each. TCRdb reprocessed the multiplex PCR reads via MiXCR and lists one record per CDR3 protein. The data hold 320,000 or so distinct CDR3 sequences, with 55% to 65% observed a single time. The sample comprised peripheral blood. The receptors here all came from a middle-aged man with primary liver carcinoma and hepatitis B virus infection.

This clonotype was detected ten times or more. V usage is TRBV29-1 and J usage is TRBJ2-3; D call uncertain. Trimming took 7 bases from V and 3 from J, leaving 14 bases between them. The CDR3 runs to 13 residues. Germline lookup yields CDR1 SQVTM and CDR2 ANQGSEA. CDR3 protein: CSAAAQPTDTQYF. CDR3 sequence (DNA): TGCAGCGCCGCCGCGCAGCCGACAGATACGCAGTATTTT.

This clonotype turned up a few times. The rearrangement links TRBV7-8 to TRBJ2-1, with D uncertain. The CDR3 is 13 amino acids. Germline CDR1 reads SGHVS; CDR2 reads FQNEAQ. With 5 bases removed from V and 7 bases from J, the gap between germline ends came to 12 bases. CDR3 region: CASSPERWNEQFF. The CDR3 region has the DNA TGTGCCAGCAGCCCGGAGAGATGGAATGAGCAGTTCTTC. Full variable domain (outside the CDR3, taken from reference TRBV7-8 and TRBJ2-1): GAGVSQSPRYKVAKRGQDVALRCDPISGHVSLFWYQQALGQGPEFLTYFQNEAQLDKSGLPSDRFFAERPEGSVSTLKIQRTQQEDSAVYLCASSPERWNEQFFGPGTRLTVL.

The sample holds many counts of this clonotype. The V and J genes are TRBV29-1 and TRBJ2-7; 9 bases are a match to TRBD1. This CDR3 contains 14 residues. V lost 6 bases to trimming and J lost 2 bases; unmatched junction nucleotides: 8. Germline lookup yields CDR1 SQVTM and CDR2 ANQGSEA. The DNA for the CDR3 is TGCAGCGTGTTGGGGGACAGGGATACCTACGAGCAGTACTTC. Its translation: CSVLGDRDTYEQYF.

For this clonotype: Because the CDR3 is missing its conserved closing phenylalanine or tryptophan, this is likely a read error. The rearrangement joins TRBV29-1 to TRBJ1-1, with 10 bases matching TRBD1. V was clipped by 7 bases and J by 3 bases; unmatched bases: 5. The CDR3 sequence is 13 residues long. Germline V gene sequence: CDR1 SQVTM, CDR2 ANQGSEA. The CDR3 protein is CSGSDRGYTEAFS. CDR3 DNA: TGCAGCGGATCGGACAGGGGGTACACTGAAGCTTTCTCT.